This T cell receptor beta chain appears in the sequencing data of a study of T-cell reconstitution after alpha-beta-depleted transplantation in children. The CDR3 has 13 residues. V gave up 8 bases and J gave up 0 bases; unmatched junction bases: 2. Germline values: CDR1 ENHRY, CDR2 SYGVKD. TCRbeta library preparation incorporated unique molecular identifiers. TCRdb re-called the PCR reads with MiXCR, one entry per CDR3 protein. The sample records hundreds of thousands of distinct CDR3 sequences, roughly 15% being singletons. This clonotype was counted only a few times. As yet, its antigen is unknown. The study, taken as a whole, reports: At day 60, the high TCRbeta diversity found in some patients originated from recipient T cells and thymic progenitors that had survived. The main origin of T-cell counts and diversity one year after transplant was newly produced T cells. Alpha-beta T cells present about two months after transplant were reported to originate from several hundred expanded graft clones.

The material was PBMCs, mostly from graft donor cells, obtained 360 days after TCRalphabeta/CD19-depleted stem cell transplant. The sequence derives from a male patient younger than 18 who had a stem cell transplant for acute lymphoblastic leukemia, so the T cells may come from the graft donor. V usage is TRBV10-3 and J usage is TRBJ2-7; TRBD2 agrees at 9 bases. The DNA of the CDR3 is TGTGCCATCTTTAGCGGGAGCTCCTACGAGCAGTACTTC. Its translation: CAIFSGSSYEQYF.